The text below deals with one T cell receptor beta chain. Its recognized antigen is unknown. No qualities accompany the bases; no much larger clone lies one base away. This entry is derived from a study of blood T cell repertoires in COVID-19 (dated by TCRdb to between 2020 and 2021). A note on the overall study: Samples from collaborators originated in the United States, Italy and Spain and spanned both the acute and convalescent phases of COVID-19. Deeply sampled blood TCRbeta repertoires from subjects exposed to, actively infected with, or recovered from COVID-19 were included in the dataset. Nearly every sample came with metadata listing a de-identified subject ID, COVID-19 status, age in years and sex. Where available, HLA class I and class II types were obtained from metadata supplied by the sample provider rather than from assay-based typing. The samples were drawn from the first 160 participants of the ongoing ImmuneRACE study and from 950 to 1,500 subjects provided by 6 global collaborators. The material from the prospective study consisted of cDNA or gDNA derived from T cells, B-cell-depleted T cells, or PBMCs. The repertoires were released in a freely available public database intended as a resource for research on the immune response to SARS-CoV-2. Points the paper makes about the study in general: The amount of clinical and demographic metadata varied by source and participant and was provided uncurated.

The CDR3, cysteine through phenylalanine, is 15 amino acids long. Of all the DNA, just the CDR3 is kept, 45 bases in frame from base 1. At the junction V is shortened by 3 bases and J by 4 bases; bases outside the gene matches: 6. Via the germline V gene, CDR1 is SGHRS and CDR2 YFSETQ. TCRbeta CDR3 regions were amplified from genomic DNA using the immunoSEQ Assay, a bias-controlled multiplex PCR. The authors processed their data as follows. Within the assay, amplification of reference gene primers was used to estimate how many nucleated cells each sample contained. To quantify the absolute abundance of each unique TCRbeta CDR3 rearrangement, sequence reads were collapsed and filtered. For each sample, productive Simpson clonality was calculated by taking the square root of Simpson's diversity index across productive rearrangements. Not all clones reach the TCRdb copy of this immuneACCESS table, which keeps in-frame sequences only. Checked studies attribute under half of the gap to unresolved V genes and leave the rest unexplained. Clone size and the V and J calls come from that table; the DNA yielded D and trimming. The sample table contains around 280,000 clones; only one count was recorded for around 92% of them. The biggest ten clones account for over 8.5% of the sample.

At one collaborating source in Seattle, patients were enrolled during active infection and were followed longitudinally through the course of disease. Whole blood was collected in K2EDTA tubes by collaborating institutions according to the institutions' own protocols. For TCRbeta analysis, collaborator samples were shipped as frozen whole blood, as isolated PBMCs, or as DNA extracted from either sample type. The rearrangement combines TRBV5-1 with TRBJ1-2; 10 junctional bases match TRBD1. The origin of this receptor is a woman aged 30 to 39 with COVID-19, enrolled during active disease. Sequenced material: peripheral blood. The CDR3 reads CASSSTGGNSYGYTF. The nucleotide sequence reads TGCGCCAGCAGCTCGACAGGGGGCAACAGCTATGGCTACACCTTC.